This passage covers 8 T cell receptor beta chains from one sample sequenced in a study of T cell responses to AZD1222 COVID-19 vaccine. The assay was immunoSEQ multiplex PCR, and TCRdb's table has in-frame clones only and misses some. Among more than 85,000 clones listed, 84% were seen once. Sequenced material: peripheral blood, taken 28 days after the second AZD1222 dose. Receptor source: an adult who received the AZD1222 COVID-19 vaccine.

The chain is built from TRBV10-2 and TRBJ2-6; no clear D gene. The CDR3 is 12 amino acids. Trimming pared 7 bases from V and 2 bases from J, leaving 3 bases between. In germline, CDR1 is WSHSY, CDR2 SAAADI. CDR3 bases: TGCGCCAGCACTCCTGGGGCCAACGTCCTGACTTTC. Translating gives CASTPGANVLTF.

The V gene is TRBV24-1, the J gene TRBJ2-1; 11 bases agree with TRBD1. V lost 7 bases to trimming and J lost 3 bases; unmatched junction nucleotides: 4. Germline CDR1 reads KGHDR; CDR2 reads SFDVKD. The CDR3 contains 15 residues. The CDR3 nucleotides are TGTGCCACCAGGGCCGGGACAGGGGGCTACAATGAGCAGTTCTTC. It translates to CATRAGTGGYNEQFF.

The rearrangement joins TRBV5-6 to TRBJ1-4; no clear D. Between the trimmed V and J ends, which lost 5 bases and 7 bases, there was a span of 21 bases. The CDR3 length is 16 residues. Looked up from germline, CDR1 is SGHDT and CDR2 is YYEEEE. CDR3 in DNA: TGTGCCAGCAGGTTCTGGGCCCCCGAAGGATCTGAAAAACTGTTTTTT. Translation gives CASRFWAPEGSEKLFF.

The CDR3 region is CASSLVGTGNTIYF. The CDR3 DNA reads TGTGCCAGCAGCTTAGTGGGAACTGGAAACACCATATATTTT. The chain links TRBV7-6 to TRBJ1-3; D is uncertain. Germline V gene lookup returns CDR1 SGHVS and CDR2 FNYEAQ. The V gene lost 1 base and the J gene lost 2 bases, with 6 bases spanning the gap. CDR3 length: 14 amino acids.

This clone was seen a single time. The rearrangement uses TRBV5-4 and TRBJ1-2; TRBD1 might be the D (6 bases). V dropped 1 base and J dropped 3 bases, with 10 bases sitting between them. The germline CDR1 and CDR2 sequences are SGHNT and YYREEE (reference sequence). The CDR3 runs 14 residues. For the CDR3, the DNA is TGTGCCAGCAGCTTGAGGGGGGCCCACTATGGCTACACCTTC. It is translated as CASSLRGAHYGYTF.

The chain uses TRBV7-2 and TRBJ1-1; the D gene is possibly TRBD1 (6 bases). The CDR3 consists of 15 residues. The germline V gene has CDR1 SGHTA and CDR2 FQGNSA. V was clipped by 3 bases and J by 5 bases, with 16 bases between them. The CDR3 sequence is CASSFGEQGYTEAFF. CDR3 nucleotides: TGTGCCAGCAGCTTTGGAGAACAGGGTTATACTGAAGCTTTCTTT.

The V and J genes are TRBV27 and TRBJ2-7, with 12 nucleotides matching TRBD2. The CDR3 extends over 14 amino acids. Trimming removed 10 bases from V and 3 bases from J; junction bases left unmatched: 7. CDR1 and CDR2 (germline): MNHEY, SMNVEV (reference sequence). CDR3: CANLGLAGNYEQYF. CDR3 DNA sequence: TGTGCCAACCTCGGACTAGCGGGGAACTACGAGCAGTACTTC.

The chain employs TRBV10-3 and TRBJ1-2, with D tentatively TRBD1 (6 bases). V was cut by 10 bases and J by 7 bases, with 19 bases left in between. The CDR3 covers 13 residues. The germline V gene has CDR1 ENHRY and CDR2 SYGVKD. The CDR3 coding sequence is TGTGCCACCACAGGGCCTCCGGGTAGTGGCTACACCTTC. It translates to CATTGPPGSGYTF.